Listed below are T cell receptor beta chains from one sample, sequenced in a study of T cell responses to AZD1222 COVID-19 vaccine. TCRdb's table, derived via immunoSEQ multiplex PCR, lists solely in-frame clones and lacks some. The table shows 89,000 or so clones, with 75% to 95% occurring only once. Specimen: peripheral blood, collected 28 days after the second AZD1222 dose. The receptors were gathered from an adult who received the AZD1222 COVID-19 vaccine. CDR3s include the opening cysteine and the closing phenylalanine or tryptophan. A D gene is named only where the DNA matches it firmly. Size is omitted from some rows. Given values are once, few, many or a class for expanded clones.

d_call,clone_size,j_call,v_call,cdr3_aa,cdr3_nt
.,.,TRBJ1-2,TRBV13,CASSFGTSNYGYTF,TGTGCCAGCAGCTTCGGGACATCCAACTATGGCTACACCTTC
.,.,TRBJ2-7,TRBV4-1,CASSQDGGGTGRKSYEQYF,TGCGCCAGCAGCCAAGATGGGGGCGGGACGGGACGAAAATCCTACGAGCAGTACTTC
.,.,TRBJ2-3,TRBV2,CASSIAPRTDTQYF,TGTGCCAGCAGTATCGCCCCCCGCACAGATACGCAGTATTTT
.,.,TRBJ1-1,TRBV2,CASTSGQGTEAFF,TGTGCCAGCACATCCGGGCAGGGCACTGAAGCTTTCTTT
.,.,TRBJ1-2,TRBV10-2,CASRTRHYGYTF,TGCGCCAGCAGGACACGGCACTATGGCTACACCTTC
.,once,TRBJ1-1,TRBV6-4,CASSWAANTEAFF,TGTGCCAGCAGTTGGGCAGCGAACACTGAAGCTTTCTTT
.,.,TRBJ2-1,TRBV11-3,CASSLGGSYNEQFF,TGTGCCAGCAGCTTAGGGGGCTCCTACAATGAGCAGTTCTTC
TRBD1,.,TRBJ2-1,TRBV5-8,CASSRQGAREQFF,TGTGCCAGCAGTAGACAGGGGGCTAGGGAGCAGTTCTTC
.,.,TRBJ2-3,TRBV4-1,CASSQYISGDTQYF,TGCGCCAGCAGCCAATATATTTCGGGGGATACGCAGTATTTT
.,.,TRBJ2-5,TRBV12-3/TRBV12-4,CASSFGQGLTQYF,TGTGCCAGCAGTTTCGGGCAGGGGTTGACCCAGTACTTC
TRBD1,.,TRBJ1-1,TRBV25-1,CASRPPGQGHTEAFF,TGTGCCAGCAGACCACCGGGACAGGGACACACTGAAGCTTTCTTT
.,.,TRBJ1-2,TRBV9,CASSVEGSYFYGYTF,TGTGCCAGCAGCGTAGAGGGCAGCTACTTCTATGGCTACACCTTC
.,.,TRBJ2-5,TRBV5-1,CASSLAKGEGQETQYF,TGCGCCAGCAGCTTGGCCAAAGGAGAAGGACAAGAGACCCAGTACTTC
.,.,TRBJ1-4,TRBV6-6,CASRPEDRLGEKLFF,TGTGCCAGCCGTCCGGAAGACCGGTTGGGTGAAAAACTGTTTTTT
.,.,TRBJ1-5,TRBV28,CASSLLLGSNQPQHF,TGTGCCAGCAGTTTATTACTGGGTAGCAATCAGCCCCAGCATTTT
.,once,TRBJ1-1,TRBV6-5,CASSSPRGVLSTEAFF,TGTGCCAGCAGTTCCCCTCGGGGGGTACTCAGCACTGAAGCTTTCTTT
TRBD1,.,TRBJ1-2,TRBV19,CASSIPGTANIYGYTF,TGTGCCAGTAGTATACCCGGGACAGCCAATATCTATGGCTACACCTTC
TRBD1,.,TRBJ1-2,TRBV29-1,CSVVTGDNYGYTF,TGCAGCGTTGTGACAGGGGATAACTATGGCTACACCTTC
.,.,TRBJ1-2,TRBV6-6,CASSYSSGGPSYGYTF,TGTGCCAGCAGTTACTCGTCTGGGGGCCCCTCCTATGGCTACACCTTC
.,.,TRBJ1-1,TRBV5-1,CASSLDGSALGTEAFF,TGCGCCAGCAGCTTGGACGGGTCGGCTTTGGGCACTGAAGCTTTCTTT
.,.,TRBJ1-4,TRBV19,CASSTRGAATNEKLFF,TGTGCCAGTAGTACCCGGGGGGCCGCAACTAATGAAAAACTGTTTTTT
.,.,TRBJ2-2,TRBV6-5,CASSNNWGTGELFF,TGTGCCAGCAGTAATAATTGGGGAACCGGGGAGCTGTTTTTT